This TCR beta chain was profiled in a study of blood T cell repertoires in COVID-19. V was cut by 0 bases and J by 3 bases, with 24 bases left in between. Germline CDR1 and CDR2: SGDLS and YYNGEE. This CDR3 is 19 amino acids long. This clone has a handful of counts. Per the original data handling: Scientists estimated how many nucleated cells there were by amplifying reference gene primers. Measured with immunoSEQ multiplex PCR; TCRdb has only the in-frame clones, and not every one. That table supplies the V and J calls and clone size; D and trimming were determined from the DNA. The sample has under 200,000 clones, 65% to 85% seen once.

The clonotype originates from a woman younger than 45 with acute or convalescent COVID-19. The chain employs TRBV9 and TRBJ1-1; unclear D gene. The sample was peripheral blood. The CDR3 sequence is CASSVAVTPDGLWDTEAFF. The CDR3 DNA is TGTGCCAGCAGCGTAGCTGTGACCCCGGATGGGCTGTGGGACACTGAAGCTTTCTTT.